Presented here are 20 T cell receptor beta chains from one specimen sequenced in a study of Ad26.COV2.S vaccination and SARS-CoV-2 variants. Sequenced by immunoSEQ multiplex PCR; TCRdb stores in-frame clones only, minus some. The sample contains about 470,000 clones, roughly 91% of which appear only once. Indicated treatment: 15 to 20 received Ad26.COV2.S at low or high dose, single or two shots; roughly five received placebo; per-sample allocation not given. Samples came from day 63 after the first vaccine or placebo injection. The sequencing used peripheral blood, collected in a trial of Ad26.COV2.S vaccine versus placebo. The receptors were sampled from a person aged 18-60 years who received the Ad26.COV2.S COVID-19 vaccine or a placebo.

The V call is TRBV5-4, the J call TRBJ1-1, with D hard to call. Germline assignment: CDR1 SGHNT and CDR2 YYREEE (reference sequence). V lost 4 bases and J 12 bases, leaving 19 bases between the germline ends. The CDR3 has 13 amino acids. For the CDR3, the DNA is TGTGCCAGCAGCCCACGGACTCGTAGCGAAACTTTCTTT. It encodes CASSPRTRSETFF.

V usage is TRBV28 and J usage is TRBJ2-7; tentatively, D is TRBD1 (6 bases). V was shortened by 5 bases and J by 3 bases, with 20 bases between the two germline ends. CDR1 is MDHEN, CDR2 SYDVKM, per germline. The CDR3 length is 16 residues. The CDR3 coding sequence is TGTGCCAGCAGTCCCTATTCCTCCGGGACAAACTACGAGCAGTACTTC. Encoded protein: CASSPYSSGTNYEQYF.

The chain carries TRBV19 and TRBJ1-5, with 11 bases that match TRBD1. The V segment lost 8 bases and the J segment 5 bases; nucleotides outside the gene matches: 17. Germline CDR1 and CDR2: LNHDA and SQIVND (reference sequence). The CDR3 contains 18 residues. The CDR3 nucleotides are TGTGCCAGTGAACCGGGGACAGGGGGAATTTTCCTCGATCAGCCCCAGCATTTT. Amino acid sequence: CASEPGTGGIFLDQPQHF.

V and J are TRBV7-9 and TRBJ2-7; TRBD2 matches 8 bases. V lost 5 bases, J lost 5 bases, and 11 bases stayed unmatched. The length of the CDR3 is 15 residues. Germline values: CDR1 SEHNR, CDR2 FQNEAQ (reference sequence). CDR3 protein: CASSPPTSGSDEQYF. CDR3 bases: TGTGCCAGCAGCCCTCCTACTAGCGGATCGGACGAGCAGTACTTC.

This chain links TRBV7-2 with TRBJ2-3; TRBD2 matches 12 bases. The CDR3 covers 17 residues. Germline V lookup: CDR1 SGHTA, CDR2 FQGNSA. V trimming: 2 bases; J trimming: 5 bases; junction bases outside the gene matches: 8. CDR3 nucleotides: TGTGCCAGCAGCTTAACCCTAAGACTAGCGGGAGAAGATACGCAGTATTTT. Residues: CASSLTLRLAGEDTQYF.

The DNA for the CDR3 is TGTGCCAGCAGCCCTCCCCCTAGCCCCGAGAGGTTGGAGACCCAGTACTTC. Amino acids: CASSPPPSPERLETQYF. The chain uses TRBV7-6 and TRBJ2-5, with D possibly being TRBD2 (5 bases). V lost 5 bases and J lost 5, with 24 bases in between. Germline V gene lookup returns CDR1 SGHVS and CDR2 FNYEAQ. CDR3 length: 17 amino acids.

The V gene is TRBV3-1 (or the pseudogene TRBV3-2), the J gene TRBJ2-7; D may be TRBD2 (5 bases). Germline V gives CDR1 LGHDT, CDR2 YNNKEL (reference sequence). Between the trimmed V and J ends, which lost 3 bases and 0 bases, there was a span of 12 bases. This CDR3 spans 15 amino acids. CDR3: CASSHPRAISYEQYF. CDR3 in DNA: TGTGCCAGCAGCCACCCGCGGGCTATCTCCTACGAGCAGTACTTC.

The chain links TRBV7-6 to TRBJ2-7; perhaps D is TRBD1 or TRBD2 (5 bases each). Germline V lookup: CDR1 SGHVS, CDR2 FNYEAQ. The V and J ends lost 5 bases and 2 bases respectively, with 10 bases between them. The length of the CDR3 is 13 residues. CDR3 DNA sequence: TGTGCCAGCAGCCGAGGGGTAACCTACGAGCAGTACTTC. Protein: CASSRGVTYEQYF.

This clone was observed once. V gene TRBV15 combines with J gene TRBJ1-2, with unresolved D. This CDR3 has 16 amino acids. Germline lookup yields CDR1 LNHNV and CDR2 YYDKDF (reference sequence). Trimming shortened V by 2 bases and J by 1 base, and 14 bases separated the two germline ends. Here the CDR3 reads CATSRIRQADNYGYTF. CDR3 DNA sequence: TGTGCCACCAGCAGAATCCGGCAGGCTGATAACTATGGCTACACCTTC. Full variable domain (missing parts from reference TRBV15 and TRBJ1-2): DAMVIQNPRYQVTQFGKPVTLSCSQTLNHNVMYWYQQKSSQAPKLLFHYYDKDFNNEADTPDNFQSRRPNTSFCFLDIRSPGLGDTAMYLCATSRIRQADNYGYTFGSGTRLTVV.

Here the CDR3 reads CASSQREGTGELFF. The CDR3 DNA follows: TGTGCCAGCAGCCAGCGGGAGGGGACCGGGGAGCTGTTTTTT. This chain joins TRBV3-1 (or the pseudogene TRBV3-2) and TRBJ2-2; 9 bases line up with TRBD2. Per the germline V gene, CDR1 is LGHDT and CDR2 is YNNKEL (reference sequence). This CDR3 spans 14 amino acids. Germline trimming cut 3 bases from V and 5 bases from J; bases unmatched to any gene: 1.

The rearrangement links TRBV5-4 to TRBJ2-2; TRBD2 might be the D (5 bases). The germline gives CDR1 SGHNT, CDR2 YYREEE (reference sequence). This CDR3 comprises 15 residues. The V end was cut by 4 bases, the J end by 5 bases, with 15 bases between. The CDR3 is CASSRELGLTGELFF. CDR3 DNA sequence: TGTGCCAGCAGCCGGGAATTAGGGCTTACCGGGGAGCTGTTTTTT. Looking up the rest from reference TRBV5-4 and TRBJ2-2 gives the full variable domain: ETGVTQSPTHLIKTRGQQVTLRCSSQSGHNTVSWYQQALGQGPQFIFQYYREEENGRGNFPPRFSGLQFPNYSSELNVNALELDDSALYLCASSRELGLTGELFFGEGSRLTVL.

This chain joins TRBV14 and TRBJ2-5, with unresolved D. The CDR3 is 14 residues long. CDR1 and CDR2 (germline): SGHDN, FVKESK. Trimming stripped 0 bases from V and 2 bases from J, with 7 bases between. CDR3 nucleotides: TGTGCCAGCAGCCAAGATTGGGAACAAGAGACCCAGTACTTC. Translated, it gives CASSQDWEQETQYF.

This chain connects TRBV7-2 to TRBJ2-1, with D maybe TRBD2 (5 bases). Trimming took 5 bases from V and 11 from J, leaving 10 bases between them. The CDR3 extends over 11 amino acids. Germline CDR1 SGHTA, CDR2 FQGNSA. The CDR3 sequence is CASSQLVQQFF. Here the CDR3 DNA reads TGTGCCAGCAGCCAACTAGTCCAGCAGTTCTTC.

V gene TRBV25-1 combines with J gene TRBJ1-2; TRBD1 might be the D (6 bases). The CDR3 totals 13 residues. V gave up 1 base and J gave up 6 bases, with 9 bases separating them. Looked up from germline, CDR1 is MGHDK and CDR2 is SYGVNS. CDR3 bases: TGTGCCAGCAGTGAATTGGGGGGCGATGGCTACACCTTC. Residues: CASSELGGDGYTF.

The rearrangement joins TRBV7-6 to TRBJ2-1, with D maybe TRBD2 (7 bases). V shed 1 base and J shed 2 bases, with 15 bases lying between them. The CDR3 contains 17 residues. Germline V gene sequence: CDR1 SGHVS, CDR2 FNYEAQ. The CDR3 DNA is TGTGCCAGCAGCTTAGGCCCTGGGGGGGGCCCCTACAATGAGCAGTTCTTC. It translates to CASSLGPGGGPYNEQFF.

The rearrangement uses TRBV6-5 and TRBJ2-7; 9 nucleotides align to TRBD2. The junction had 6 bases not matched to a gene; V was cut back by 2 bases and J by 1 base. The length of the CDR3 is 16 residues. CDR1 MNHEY and CDR2 SVGAGI come from the germline V gene. CDR3 DNA sequence: TGTGCCAGCAGTTACGGGGCTAGCGGGGCATCCTACGAGCAGTACTTC. Its translation is CASSYGASGASYEQYF.

The chain recombines TRBV28 with TRBJ2-1; tentatively, D is TRBD1 or TRBD2 (5 bases each). Germline CDR1 is MDHEN and CDR2 is SYDVKM. Trimming cost V 6 bases and J 8 bases, with 20 bases left between them. This CDR3 is 15 amino acids long. CDR3 sequence reads: CASSRPPGPSDEQFF. The CDR3, as DNA: TGTGCCAGCAGCCGCCCACCGGGACCCTCGGATGAGCAGTTCTTC.

This sequence joins TRBV7-9 and TRBJ2-2; 7 nucleotides match TRBD1. The CDR3 totals 14 residues. With V trimmed by 1 base and J by 4 bases, 0 bases remained unmatched. Germline V gives CDR1 SEHNR, CDR2 FQNEAQ (reference sequence). The CDR3 DNA follows: TGTGCCAGCAGCTTAGAGGGGGCCACCGGGGAGCTGTTTTTT. Translation: CASSLEGATGELFF. Based on the CDR3 plus reference TRBV7-9 and TRBJ2-2, the full variable domain is DTGVSQNPRHKITKRGQNVTFRCDPISEHNRLYWYRQTLGQGPEFLTYFQNEAQLEKSRLLSDRFSAERPKGSFSTLEIQRTEQGDSAMYLCASSLEGATGELFFGEGSRLTVL.

This clone was recorded only once. J is TRBJ1-2 and V is TRBV7-2, with D uncertain. The CDR3 sequence is 12 residues long. The V and J ends lost 8 bases and 8 bases respectively, with 15 bases between them. Germline loops: CDR1 SGHTA, CDR2 FQGNSA. The chain's CDR3 is CASRTGRIGYTF. CDR3 coding DNA: TGTGCCAGCCGTACGGGGAGGATAGGCTACACCTTC.

V and J are TRBV19 and TRBJ2-7, with D perhaps matching TRBD1 (7 bases). This CDR3 region has 14 residues. The germline V and J ends were trimmed by 3 bases and 4 bases, with 13 bases remaining between them. Germline CDR1 reads LNHDA; CDR2 reads SQIVND (reference sequence). For the CDR3, the DNA is TGTGCCAGTAGTATCGGGGGACAGCTATACGAGCAGTACTTC. The encoded protein is CASSIGGQLYEQYF.